This T cell receptor (beta chain) came from a study of control samples from healthy donors and cancer patients. J was trimmed by 8 bases and V by 2 bases; bases with no gene match: 6. The CDR3 contains 15 residues. CDR1 and CDR2 (germline): MNHEY, SVGAGI. The data were produced by immunoSEQ multiplex PCR, yet TCRdb's version contains in-frame clones alone and is incomplete. The table has about 110,000 clones, approximately 82% seen once. The gene calls are TRBV6-5 and TRBJ1-2; TRBD1 agrees at 12 bases. What was sequenced was blood. This sequence was found in a man aged 18 to 35 in good health. CDR3 in amino acids: CASSYKGQGATGYTF. The CDR3 DNA follows: TGTGCCAGCAGTTACAAGGGACAGGGGGCAACGGGCTACACCTTC.